The clone carrying this T cell receptor (beta chain) was picked up one time. The entry originates in a study of blood T cell repertoires in COVID-19. Overall study context: COVID-19 samples collected from the United States, Italy and Spain covered acute and convalescent phases. From T cells, B-cell-depleted T cells, or PBMCs came the material, which was cDNA or gDNA.

In the authors' workflow: Amplified reference gene primers provided the basis for estimating nucleated cell counts. The method was immunoSEQ multiplex PCR; TCRdb's version includes in-frame clones alone and lacks a portion of them. The V and J calls and clone size are taken from that table; D and trimming were inferred from the DNA. The sample lists fewer than 200,000 clones; about 83% were seen once. Germline values: CDR1 SGHTS, CDR2 YDEGEE. The CDR3 contains 15 residues. Trimming removed 0 bases at V and 4 bases at J, with 11 bases between. The sample comprised peripheral blood. The V gene is TRBV5-8, the J gene TRBJ1-3; D unresolved. The origin of this receptor is a woman between 18 and 30 years old who had recovered from COVID-19. The CDR3 protein is CASSLVLSSGNTIYF. The CDR3 DNA reads as TGTGCCAGCAGCTTGGTATTGAGCTCCGGAAACACCATATATTTT.